Listed here are 2 T cell receptor beta chains from one sample, sequenced in a study of blood T cell repertoires in COVID-19. TCRdb's table, derived via immunoSEQ multiplex PCR, lists solely in-frame clones and lacks some. The sample includes 110,000 or so clones, about 88% seen only once; the top ten take 3% to 4%. Sequencing was performed on peripheral blood. The receptors originated from a man in his forties or fifties with acute or convalescent COVID-19.

V usage is TRBV2 and J usage is TRBJ1-4; TRBD1 might be the D (5 bases). Germline V gives CDR1 SNHLY, CDR2 FYNNEI. V dropped 8 bases and J dropped 4 bases, with 14 bases sitting between them. The CDR3 covers 14 residues. The CDR3 DNA is TGTGCCAGCTACCAAGACAGCCTTAATGAAAAACTGTTTTTT. Amino acids: CASYQDSLNEKLFF.

The chain combines TRBV25-1 with TRBJ1-4, with 7 bases matching TRBD1. The germline gives CDR1 MGHDK, CDR2 SYGVNS. V shed 2 bases, J shed 5 bases, and the junction held 5 bases outside the gene matches. The CDR3 spans 15 residues. The CDR3: CASSEPGQINEKLFF. The CDR3 DNA reads TGTGCCAGCAGTGAACCGGGACAGATAAATGAAAAACTGTTTTTT.